The rows below give T cell receptor beta chains drawn from one sample of a study of T cell repertoires in cytomegalovirus infection. TCRdb recomputed calls from the reads with MiXCR, one row per CDR3 protein. This table holds 150,000 to 200,000 distinct CDR3 sequences, approximately 30% found once. The sample taken for sequencing was PBMCs. Receptor source: a human donor in good health (CMV status not recorded). Some clones in this sample may be carry-over from other donors' samples. The CDR3 runs from the conserved cysteine through the conserved F or W. A D gene is named only where the DNA matches it firmly. Clone size is stated in some rows and not others, as once, few, many or a class when expanded.

v_call: TRBV2
j_call: TRBJ1-1
d_call: -
clone_size: -
cdr3_aa: CASSELRAGSEAFF
cdr3_nt: TGTGCCAGCAGTGAACTTAGGGCGGGGAGTGAAGCTTTCTTT

v_call: TRBV30
j_call: TRBJ1-1
d_call: -
clone_size: -
cdr3_aa: CAWSGTANTEAFF
cdr3_nt: TGTGCCTGGAGTGGGACAGCGAACACTGAAGCTTTCTTT

v_call: TRBV5-6
j_call: TRBJ2-3
d_call: TRBD1
clone_size: few
cdr3_aa: CASSPATGGTDTQYF
cdr3_nt: TGTGCCAGCAGCCCAGCGACAGGGGGCACAGATACGCAGTATTTT

v_call: TRBV7-8
j_call: TRBJ2-7
d_call: -
clone_size: medium-sized
cdr3_aa: CASRDLSVSSYEQYF
cdr3_nt: TGTGCCAGCAGAGACCTAAGCGTAAGCTCCTACGAGCAGTACTTC

v_call: TRBV7-2
j_call: TRBJ2-7
d_call: TRBD2
clone_size: few
cdr3_aa: CASSLEAGGLYEQYF
cdr3_nt: TGTGCCAGCAGCTTAGAGGCGGGGGGTCTCTACGAGCAGTACTTC

v_call: TRBV6-5
j_call: TRBJ2-7
d_call: -
clone_size: -
cdr3_aa: CASRRDYEQYF
cdr3_nt: TGTGCCAGCCGGAGGGACTACGAGCAGTACTTC

v_call: TRBV7-2
j_call: TRBJ2-4
d_call: -
clone_size: many
cdr3_aa: CASSLSASGNIQYF
cdr3_nt: TGTGCCAGCAGCTTATCAGCCTCCGGGAACATTCAGTACTTC

v_call: TRBV7-8
j_call: TRBJ1-1
d_call: -
clone_size: -
cdr3_aa: CASSPYFTGNTEAFF
cdr3_nt: TGTGCCAGCAGCCCGTACTTCACGGGGAACACTGAAGCTTTCTTT

v_call: TRBV2
j_call: TRBJ2-2
d_call: TRBD2
clone_size: -
cdr3_aa: CASSVTSGGSNTGDLFF
cdr3_nt: TGTGCCAGCAGTGTGACTAGCGGGGGTTCGAACACCGGGGATCTGTTTTTT

v_call: TRBV19
j_call: TRBJ1-5
d_call: TRBD1
clone_size: -
cdr3_aa: CASLQGGEGPQHF
cdr3_nt: TGTGCCAGTCTACAGGGGGGCGAGGGGCCCCAGCATTTT

v_call: TRBV7-6
j_call: TRBJ1-1
d_call: -
clone_size: many
cdr3_aa: CASSLIGETEAFF
cdr3_nt: TGTGCCAGCAGCCTGATCGGGGAAACTGAAGCTTTCTTT

v_call: TRBV7-2
j_call: TRBJ1-3
d_call: -
clone_size: many
cdr3_aa: CASSSDTSGNTIYF
cdr3_nt: TGTGCCAGCAGCTCCGACACGTCTGGAAACACCATATATTTT

v_call: TRBV20-1
j_call: TRBJ1-6
d_call: -
clone_size: -
cdr3_aa: CSARDRGDEEGSPLHF
cdr3_nt: TGCAGTGCTAGAGATCGAGGGGACGAAGAAGGTTCACCCCTCCACTTT

v_call: TRBV4-2
j_call: TRBJ2-5
d_call: -
clone_size: -
cdr3_aa: CASSTRQAEGETQYF
cdr3_nt: TGTGCCAGCAGCACACGACAGGCAGAGGGAGAGACCCAGTACTTC

v_call: TRBV27
j_call: TRBJ2-3
d_call: TRBD1
clone_size: -
cdr3_aa: CARTHRQGDTQYF
cdr3_nt: TGTGCCAGAACTCATCGACAGGGGGATACGCAGTATTTT

v_call: TRBV11-2
j_call: TRBJ1-1
d_call: TRBD1
clone_size: many
cdr3_aa: CASSFGTGVNTEAFF
cdr3_nt: TGTGCCAGCAGCTTTGGGACAGGGGTAAACACTGAAGCTTTCTTT

v_call: TRBV11-3
j_call: TRBJ1-1
d_call: -
clone_size: few
cdr3_aa: CASSQRSGTQAFF
cdr3_nt: TGTGCCAGCAGCCAACGTAGCGGGACTCAAGCTTTCTTT

v_call: TRBV7-2
j_call: TRBJ2-5
d_call: -
clone_size: -
cdr3_aa: CASSLGPAREETQYF
cdr3_nt: TGTGCCAGCAGCCTCGGACCCGCCCGCGAAGAGACCCAGTACTTC

v_call: TRBV7-8
j_call: TRBJ1-2
d_call: -
clone_size: many
cdr3_aa: CASSWRTEQSSYGYTF
cdr3_nt: TGTGCCAGCAGCTGGAGGACGGAGCAATCTTCCTATGGCTACACCTTC

v_call: TRBV12-3/TRBV12-4
j_call: TRBJ2-1
d_call: -
clone_size: -
cdr3_aa: CASSLPLGEQFF
cdr3_nt: TGTGCCAGCAGTTTACCTTTGGGTGAGCAGTTCTTC

v_call: TRBV7-2
j_call: TRBJ2-1
d_call: -
clone_size: once
cdr3_aa: CASSNSQGAYNEQFF
cdr3_nt: TGTGCCAGCAGCAATAGCCAGGGAGCCTACAATGAGCAGTTCTTC

v_call: TRBV5-4
j_call: TRBJ1-6
d_call: TRBD1
clone_size: few
cdr3_aa: CATTGDRNSPLHF
cdr3_nt: TGTGCCACCACAGGGGATAGGAATTCACCCCTCCACTTT

v_call: TRBV30
j_call: TRBJ2-3
d_call: TRBD1
clone_size: few
cdr3_aa: CAWSPGGGTDTQYF
cdr3_nt: TGTGCCTGGAGTCCAGGGGGAGGCACAGATACGCAGTATTTT

v_call: TRBV7-2
j_call: TRBJ1-1
d_call: -
clone_size: -
cdr3_aa: CASSLETTRWAEAFF
cdr3_nt: TGTGCCAGCAGCTTAGAAACCACACGGTGGGCTGAAGCTTTCTTT

v_call: TRBV9
j_call: TRBJ2-2
d_call: -
clone_size: -
cdr3_aa: CASSVEDPGMGAIGELFF
cdr3_nt: TGTGCCAGCAGCGTAGAGGACCCGGGAATGGGGGCTATCGGGGAGCTGTTTTTT

v_call: TRBV6-5
j_call: TRBJ1-6
d_call: -
clone_size: few
cdr3_aa: CASSYKDLNSPLHF
cdr3_nt: TGTGCCAGCAGTTACAAGGATTTGAATTCACCCCTCCACTTT

v_call: TRBV29-1
j_call: TRBJ2-1
d_call: TRBD1
clone_size: few
cdr3_aa: CSVEDPWTGNNEQFF
cdr3_nt: TGCAGCGTTGAAGATCCCTGGACAGGTAACAATGAGCAGTTCTTC

v_call: TRBV14
j_call: TRBJ2-2
d_call: -
clone_size: few
cdr3_aa: CASSAPPGRGTGELFF
cdr3_nt: TGTGCCAGCAGCGCCCCTCCAGGGCGAGGGACCGGGGAGCTGTTTTTT

v_call: TRBV5-6
j_call: TRBJ1-5
d_call: TRBD1
clone_size: -
cdr3_aa: CASSLNAGQSNQPQHF
cdr3_nt: TGTGCCAGCAGCTTGAATGCGGGACAGTCTAATCAGCCCCAGCATTTT

v_call: TRBV6-2/TRBV6-3
j_call: TRBJ2-1
d_call: TRBD2
clone_size: few
cdr3_aa: CASTSGLAGGGSEQFF
cdr3_nt: TGTGCCAGCACTAGCGGACTAGCGGGGGGAGGTAGTGAGCAGTTCTTC

v_call: TRBV27
j_call: TRBJ1-2
d_call: TRBD1
clone_size: few
cdr3_aa: CASRPGTGPTYGYTF
cdr3_nt: TGTGCCAGCAGGCCCGGGACAGGGCCTACCTATGGCTACACCTTC

v_call: TRBV7-8
j_call: TRBJ1-1
d_call: -
clone_size: -
cdr3_aa: CASTRGPGENTEAFF
cdr3_nt: TGTGCCAGCACCCGGGGCCCTGGGGAGAACACTGAAGCTTTCTTT

v_call: TRBV7-2
j_call: TRBJ1-4
d_call: -
clone_size: -
cdr3_aa: CASSLGYRGPGEKLFF
cdr3_nt: TGTGCCAGCAGCTTAGGGTATCGGGGTCCGGGGGAAAAACTGTTTTTT

v_call: TRBV24-1
j_call: TRBJ2-7
d_call: -
clone_size: -
cdr3_aa: CATSDFGTSSYEQYF
cdr3_nt: TGTGCCACCAGTGATTTCGGGACATCGTCCTACGAGCAGTACTTC

v_call: TRBV7-2
j_call: TRBJ2-7
d_call: -
clone_size: few
cdr3_aa: CASSFGLISYEQYF
cdr3_nt: TGTGCCAGCAGCTTTGGACTGATCTCCTACGAGCAGTACTTC

v_call: TRBV7-9
j_call: TRBJ1-1
d_call: TRBD1
clone_size: many
cdr3_aa: CASSHTGGPNTEAFF
cdr3_nt: TGTGCCAGCAGCCATACAGGGGGCCCGAACACTGAAGCTTTCTTT

v_call: TRBV7-3
j_call: TRBJ1-2
d_call: -
clone_size: many
cdr3_aa: CASSLTSSYGYTF
cdr3_nt: TGTGCCAGCAGCTTAACGAGTAGCTATGGCTACACCTTC

v_call: TRBV6-1
j_call: TRBJ2-3
d_call: -
clone_size: -
cdr3_aa: CASSAPRESTDTQYF
cdr3_nt: TGTGCCAGCAGTGCCCCGAGAGAAAGCACAGATACGCAGTATTTT

v_call: TRBV12-3/TRBV12-4
j_call: TRBJ1-5
d_call: -
clone_size: many
cdr3_aa: CASSPGGPGGQPQHF
cdr3_nt: TGTGCCAGCAGTCCCGGCGGGCCTGGGGGTCAGCCCCAGCATTTT

v_call: TRBV20-1
j_call: TRBJ2-6
d_call: -
clone_size: many
cdr3_aa: CSAKWTMAGANVLTF
cdr3_nt: TGCAGTGCTAAATGGACGATGGCTGGGGCCAACGTCCTGACTTTC

v_call: TRBV12-3/TRBV12-4
j_call: TRBJ2-3
d_call: TRBD2
clone_size: -
cdr3_aa: CASSFRGGRTDTQYF
cdr3_nt: TGTGCCAGCAGTTTTCGGGGGGGAAGGACAGATACGCAGTATTTT

v_call: TRBV12-5
j_call: TRBJ2-7
d_call: -
clone_size: many
cdr3_aa: CASGLVQGDARSYEQYF
cdr3_nt: TGTGCTAGTGGTTTGGTACAAGGGGACGCCCGTTCCTACGAGCAGTACTTC

v_call: TRBV4-2
j_call: TRBJ1-3
d_call: -
clone_size: -
cdr3_aa: CASSRQDTAALDNTIYF
cdr3_nt: TGTGCCAGCAGCCGACAAGATACAGCCGCTCTGGACAACACCATATATTTT

v_call: TRBV15
j_call: TRBJ1-1
d_call: TRBD1
clone_size: -
cdr3_aa: CATRRTGAMNTEAFF
cdr3_nt: TGTGCCACCCGCCGGACAGGGGCTATGAACACTGAAGCTTTCTTT

v_call: TRBV12-3/TRBV12-4
j_call: TRBJ1-1
d_call: -
clone_size: -
cdr3_aa: CASSLEHPNTEAFF
cdr3_nt: TGTGCCAGCAGTTTAGAACACCCGAACACTGAAGCTTTCTTT

v_call: TRBV6-2/TRBV6-3
j_call: TRBJ2-1
d_call: TRBD2
clone_size: -
cdr3_aa: CASSSGTTYNEQFF
cdr3_nt: TGTGCCAGCAGTTCCGGGACTACTTACAATGAGCAGTTCTTC

v_call: TRBV12-3/TRBV12-4
j_call: TRBJ2-6
d_call: TRBD1
clone_size: -
cdr3_aa: CASKETDRGLRTNVLTF
cdr3_nt: TGTGCCAGCAAAGAAACGGACAGGGGGCTTAGAACCAACGTCCTGACTTTC

v_call: TRBV28
j_call: TRBJ2-7
d_call: -
clone_size: few
cdr3_aa: CASSSRDLTYEQYF
cdr3_nt: TGTGCCAGCAGCTCTAGGGACCTCACCTACGAGCAGTACTTC

v_call: TRBV11-2
j_call: TRBJ2-1
d_call: -
clone_size: few
cdr3_aa: CASSPTPRAEYEQFF
cdr3_nt: TGTGCCAGCAGCCCTACACCTAGAGCGGAATATGAGCAGTTCTTC

v_call: TRBV12-3/TRBV12-4
j_call: TRBJ1-1
d_call: -
clone_size: many
cdr3_aa: CASSLGTWFSQNTEAFF
cdr3_nt: TGTGCCAGCAGTTTGGGGACGTGGTTCAGCCAGAACACTGAAGCTTTCTTT

v_call: TRBV19
j_call: TRBJ1-2
d_call: -
clone_size: once
cdr3_aa: CASSMDVYGYTF
cdr3_nt: TGTGCCAGTAGTATGGACGTCTATGGCTACACCTTC

v_call: TRBV6-1
j_call: TRBJ1-1
d_call: -
clone_size: -
cdr3_aa: CASSEVWEANTEAFF
cdr3_nt: TGTGCCAGCAGTGAAGTCTGGGAAGCGAACACTGAAGCTTTCTTT

v_call: TRBV2
j_call: TRBJ2-1
d_call: -
clone_size: once
cdr3_aa: CASSENGNKEQFF
cdr3_nt: TGTGCCAGCAGTGAAAACGGTAACAAGGAGCAGTTCTTC

v_call: TRBV19
j_call: TRBJ1-1
d_call: -
clone_size: few
cdr3_aa: CASSIEGAEAFF
cdr3_nt: TGTGCCAGTAGTATAGAGGGGGCTGAAGCTTTCTTT